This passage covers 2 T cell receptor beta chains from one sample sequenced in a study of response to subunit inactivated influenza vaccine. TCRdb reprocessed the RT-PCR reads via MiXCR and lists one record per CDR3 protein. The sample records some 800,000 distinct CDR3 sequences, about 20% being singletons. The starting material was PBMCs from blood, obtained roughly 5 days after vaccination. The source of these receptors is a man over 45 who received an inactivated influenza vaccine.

CDR3 in DNA: TGTGCCAGCAGTTCCCCTGCAGATGAGCAGTTCTTC. Translated: CASSSPADEQFF. V gene TRBV6-5 combines with J gene TRBJ2-1; D not resolved. CDR1 MNHEY and CDR2 SVGAGI come from the germline V gene. Trimming shortened V by 4 bases and J by 8 bases, and 9 bases separated the two germline ends. The CDR3 length is 12 residues.

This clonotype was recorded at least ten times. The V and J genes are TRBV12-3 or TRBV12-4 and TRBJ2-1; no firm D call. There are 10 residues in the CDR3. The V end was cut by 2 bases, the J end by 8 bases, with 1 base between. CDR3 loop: CASSLYEQFF. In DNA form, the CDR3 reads TGTGCCAGCAGTTTATATGAGCAGTTCTTC.